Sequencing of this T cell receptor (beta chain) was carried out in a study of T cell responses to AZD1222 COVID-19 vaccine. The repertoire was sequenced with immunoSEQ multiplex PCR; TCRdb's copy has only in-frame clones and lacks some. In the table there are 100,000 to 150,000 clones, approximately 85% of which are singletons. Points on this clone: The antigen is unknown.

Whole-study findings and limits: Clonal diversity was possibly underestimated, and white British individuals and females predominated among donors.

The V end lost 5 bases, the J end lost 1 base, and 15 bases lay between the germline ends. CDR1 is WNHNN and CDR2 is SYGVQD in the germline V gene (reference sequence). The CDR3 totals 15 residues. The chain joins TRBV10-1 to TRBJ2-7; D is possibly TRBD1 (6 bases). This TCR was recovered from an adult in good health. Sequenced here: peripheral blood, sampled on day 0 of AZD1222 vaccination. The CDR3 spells CASSSTGPPSYEQYF. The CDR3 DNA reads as TGCGCCAGCAGTTCCACAGGGCCGCCTTCCTACGAGCAGTACTTC.